These 19 T cell receptor beta chains were sequenced from one sample in a study of PD-L1 blockade in urothelial cancer. The sample's time point: pretreatment peripheral blood. Produced via immunoSEQ multiplex PCR; TCRdb's table is partial and in-frame only. The sample lists tens of thousands of clones; under 90% were seen once. The sequences come from PBMCs, collected around atezolizumab (anti-PD-L1) treatment. Receptor source: a man between 60 and 70 years old with urothelial cancer.

The chain joins TRBV2 to TRBJ2-5; 13 bases map to TRBD2. V shed 9 bases, J shed 2 bases, and the junction held 6 bases outside the gene matches. This CDR3 spans 15 amino acids. Germline V lookup: CDR1 SNHLY, CDR2 FYNNEI. For the CDR3, the DNA is TGTGCCAGTTGCCAGGGACTAGCGGGACAAGAGACCCAGTACTTC. Translating gives CASCQGLAGQETQYF.

This clone came up once. The rearrangement uses TRBV11-3 and TRBJ2-1, with 7 bases lining up with TRBD1. The germline V gene has CDR1 SGHNT and CDR2 YENEEA. The CDR3 spans 13 residues. The J segment lost 9 bases and the V segment lost 5 bases, leaving 7 bases of the junction unmatched. The CDR3 nucleotides read TGTGCCAGCAGCGGGGACAGATCCGTTGAGCAGTTCTTC. Encoded protein: CASSGDRSVEQFF.

A remark on this clone: A junction end diverges from the germline sequence, so it may reflect a read error. The CDR3 DNA follows: TGTGCTAGCAGCTTAGCTTACCGAGGTGAGCAGTTCTTC. As protein: CASSLAYRGEQFF. This chain links TRBV7-7 with TRBJ2-1; the D is unclear. The CDR3 has 13 residues. Germline values: CDR1 SSHAT, CDR2 FNYEAQ (reference sequence).

The CDR3 DNA reads as TGTGCCAGCAGCTCCGAGGGTTATACGCAGTATTTT. This translates into CASSSEGYTQYF. The genes are TRBV11-2 and TRBJ2-3, with a weak D call TRBD2 (5 bases). V shed 4 bases and J shed 7 bases, with 9 bases lying between them. Germline V lookup: CDR1 SGHAT, CDR2 FQNNGV. The CDR3 covers 12 residues.

This clone was picked up one time. DNA for the CDR3: TGCAGCGTTGAATCGGGACAGGGGCTGGACACCATATATTTT. Amino acids: CSVESGQGLDTIYF. This chain joins TRBV29-1 and TRBJ1-3; TRBD1 agrees at 10 bases. This CDR3 has 14 amino acids. Germline CDR1 SQVTM, CDR2 ANQGSEA. With 2 bases clipped from V and 8 bases from J, the junction kept 6 bases outside the gene matches.

The rearrangement uses TRBV4-3 and TRBJ1-2; possibly TRBD1 for D (6 bases). Germline CDR1 and CDR2: LGHNA and YSLEER. The CDR3 contains 14 residues. V shed 4 bases and J shed 1 base, with 10 bases lying between them. DNA of the CDR3: TGCGCCAGCAGCCCCGGCAGGGGTAACTATGGCTACACCTTC. As protein: CASSPGRGNYGYTF.

The chain combines TRBV29-1 with TRBJ2-7; 8 bases line up with TRBD1. Germline V lookup: CDR1 SQVTM, CDR2 ANQGSEA. Unmatched junction bases numbered 5, after V lost 4 bases and J lost 6 bases. This CDR3 comprises 12 residues. Written as DNA, the CDR3 is TGCAGCGTTGCGCAGGGGGCTCTCGAGCAGTACTTC. It yields the protein CSVAQGALEQYF.

The rearrangement uses TRBV29-1 and TRBJ2-5, with D maybe TRBD2 (5 bases). V was shortened by 4 bases and J by 2 bases, with 29 bases between the two germline ends. This CDR3 comprises 19 residues. Germline V gene lookup returns CDR1 SQVTM and CDR2 ANQGSEA. CDR3 sequence (DNA): TGCAGCGTTGGAGGGTGGGTGAGAGAGGTCGCCCGCAGACAAGAGACCCAGTACTTC. The encoded protein is CSVGGWVREVARRQETQYF.

The J gene is TRBJ2-2, the V gene TRBV7-9; 9 bases are a match to TRBD2. There are 15 residues in the CDR3. Germline-derived CDR1 and CDR2 are SEHNR and FQNEAQ (reference sequence). Trimming removed 1 base from V and 6 bases from J; junction bases left unmatched: 3. CDR3 DNA: TGTGCCAGCAGCTTAGTGCGCGGGGGGGCCGGGGAGCTGTTTTTT. Its protein is CASSLVRGGAGELFF.

This chain connects TRBV5-6 to TRBJ2-5, with 11 nucleotides matching TRBD1. V was pared by 3 bases and J by 1 base, with 5 bases of the junction left unmatched. The CDR3 length is 16 residues. Germline CDR1 reads SGHDT; CDR2 reads YYEEEE. CDR3 loop: CASSSVGTGGQETQYF. The CDR3 DNA reads TGTGCCAGCAGCTCAGTCGGGACAGGGGGCCAAGAGACCCAGTACTTC.

The chain joins TRBV7-3 to TRBJ2-2; tentatively, D is TRBD2 (6 bases). Deletions cut 5 bases from V and 1 base from J, with 17 bases between. Germline lookup yields CDR1 SGHTA and CDR2 FQGTGA. This CDR3 region has 17 residues. The CDR3 DNA sequence: TGTGCCAGCAGCCCACACATCGGGAGACGGAACACCGGGGAGCTGTTTTTT. Translation: CASSPHIGRRNTGELFF.

This rearrangement joins TRBV13 to TRBJ1-2; a possible D gene is TRBD1 (6 bases). The CDR3 extends over 15 amino acids. Looked up from germline, CDR1 is PRHDT and CDR2 is FYEKMQ (reference sequence). The germline V and J ends were trimmed by 1 base and 6 bases, with 15 bases remaining between them. CDR3 region: CASSLVAGAHHGYTF. CDR3 bases: TGTGCCAGCAGCTTAGTCGCAGGGGCCCACCATGGCTACACCTTC. The full variable domain, completed using reference TRBV13 and TRBJ1-2, is AAGVIQSPRHLIKEKRETATLKCYPIPRHDTVYWYQQGPGQDPQFLISFYEKMQSDKGSIPDRFSAQQFSDYHSELNMSSLELGDSALYFCASSLVAGAHHGYTFGSGTRLTVV.

The genes are TRBV28 and TRBJ2-7; the match to TRBD1 covers 7 bases. The CDR3 runs to 15 residues. CDR1 MDHEN and CDR2 SYDVKM come from the germline V gene. Losses at the gene ends were 2 bases for V and 3 bases for J; bases not matched to a gene: 7. CDR3 sequence (DNA): TGTGCCAGCAGTTTACCCCGGACAGGCAACTACGAGCAGTACTTC. It is translated as CASSLPRTGNYEQYF.

V usage is TRBV30 and J usage is TRBJ2-5; weak D call: TRBD1 (5 bases). CDR1 and CDR2 from the germline V gene are GTSNPN and SVGIG (reference sequence). V was shortened by 8 bases and J by 0 bases, with 16 bases between the two germline ends. The CDR3 sequence is 14 residues long. The CDR3 protein is CALAFDSNQETQYF. The CDR3 DNA follows: TGTGCCCTCGCCTTCGACAGCAACCAAGAGACCCAGTACTTC.

This clone was detected only once. The chain recombines TRBV5-1 with TRBJ2-5; D is uncertain. The V gene's germline CDR1 is SGHRS and CDR2 YFSETQ. The CDR3 runs to 13 residues. V gave up 1 base and J gave up 5 bases, with 9 bases separating them. CDR3 sequence (DNA): TGCGCCAGCAGCTTGTACCCCGCGGAGACCCAGTACTTC. This codes for CASSLYPAETQYF.

The genes are TRBV9 and TRBJ1-5; D remains unclear. The CDR3 sequence is 13 residues long. The V end was cut by 4 bases, the J end by 2 bases, with 7 bases between. Germline assignment: CDR1 SGDLS and CDR2 YYNGEE. The DNA for the CDR3 is TGTGCCAGCAGCCCTAGCGGCAATCAGCCCCAGCATTTT. Amino acids: CASSPSGNQPQHF.

The rearrangement joins TRBV18 to TRBJ2-7, with a possible D match to TRBD1 (6 bases). V was pared by 2 bases and J by 4 bases, with 15 bases between. In germline, CDR1 is KGHSH, CDR2 LQKENI. The CDR3 consists of 15 residues. CDR3 loop: CASSPSQTGAYEQYF. CDR3 DNA sequence: TGTGCCAGCTCACCATCCCAGACAGGAGCTTACGAGCAGTACTTC.

The J gene is TRBJ1-2, the V gene TRBV18; D uncertain. Trimming removed 3 bases from V and 4 bases from J, with 15 bases in between. CDR3 length: 15 residues. Germline CDR1 is KGHSH and CDR2 is LQKENI. The CDR3 coding sequence is TGTGCCAGCTCACCCCAGGCGCCGCTACTCTATGGCTACACCTTC. Amino acids: CASSPQAPLLYGYTF.

The chain employs TRBV7-2 and TRBJ1-1; D possibly corresponds to TRBD1 (6 bases). Between the trimmed V and J ends, which lost 3 bases and 2 bases, there was a span of 7 bases. The CDR3 has 13 residues. Per the germline V gene, CDR1 is SGHTA and CDR2 is FQGNSA. The DNA for the CDR3 is TGTGCCAGCAGCTTCAGGGGAAACACTGAAGCTTTCTTT. This encodes CASSFRGNTEAFF.